This T cell receptor (beta chain) stems from a study of blood T cells in healthy people across ages. About the research overall: Through template switching, about one barcoded beta molecule was captured per two T cells, as measured in model experiments.

CDR3 length: 13 residues. With 8 bases removed from V and 9 bases from J, the gap between germline ends came to 17 bases. Germline lookup yields CDR1 GTSNPN and CDR2 SVGIG (reference sequence). About this clonotype itself: Antigen unknown.

A sample-barcoded 5' primer and a J-beta primer mix were used in a second PCR of roughly 7 to 11 cycles. TCRdb independently ran MiXCR on the 5' RACE reads; one entry per CDR3 protein. This table has hundreds of thousands of distinct CDR3 sequences, 35% to 50% appearing once. Total RNA, at least 5 micrograms per sample, was extracted from PBMCs. Study results and limitations: Across the age range, TCR beta diversity per million T cells fell in a roughly linear way.

The origin of this receptor is an elderly man in good health. The V call is TRBV30, the J call TRBJ1-6; D is possibly TRBD1 (6 bases). Sequenced sample: blood. CDR3 sequence (DNA): TGTGCCGGCACTATAGAGGGGGGTTCACCCCTCCACTTT. It is translated as CAGTIEGGSPLHF.